This is a list of T cell receptor beta chains from one sample in a study of T-cell memory formation after mild COVID-19. MiXCR was run by TCRdb on the 5' RACE reads, yielding one entry per CDR3 protein. The top ten hold approximately 12% of the sample, which has 400,000 to 550,000 distinct CDR3 sequences, 25% seen once. Specimen: PBMCs or a T cell subset sorted from them (not recorded which). Receptors were obtained from an adult woman who had mild COVID-19 (a few samples of this study predate the infection). Cell type and time point are not known. Both conserved end residues are part of each CDR3. The D gene is left open where the match is weak. Where a row states a size, it is once, few, many or the class of an expanded clone; other rows omit it.

D	size	V	J	DNA	CDR3
TRBD1	few	TRBV3-1	TRBJ1-2	TGTGCCAGCAGCCAATGGGACAGAGAGGATGGCTACACCTTC	CASSQWDREDGYTF
.	few	TRBV9	TRBJ2-3	TGTGCCAGCAGCGTAGATATAGATACGCAGTATTTT	CASSVDIDTQYF
.	.	TRBV20-1	TRBJ1-5	TGCAGTGCTTCTCTCAGAGGGTTATTAAGCAATCAGCCCCAGCATTTT	CSASLRGLLSNQPQHF
.	.	TRBV3-1	TRBJ2-5	TGTGCCAGCAGCCAAGATATTGAGACCCAGTACTTC	CASSQDIETQYF
TRBD2	.	TRBV12-3/TRBV12-4	TRBJ2-1	TGTGCCAGCAGTCGCGGACTAGCGGGAGTTTTTCGGTCCGACAATGAGCAGTTCTTC	CASSRGLAGVFRSDNEQFF
.	.	TRBV9	TRBJ2-5	TGTGCCAGCAGCGTAGCACTCCACCAAGAGACCCAGTACTTC	CASSVALHQETQYF
.	.	TRBV6-5	TRBJ2-1	TGTGCCAGCAGTCCGCCGGGTTTGGGCTACAATGAGCAGTTCTTC	CASSPPGLGYNEQFF
.	.	TRBV4-3	TRBJ2-4	TGCGCCAGCAGCCAAATTTTCCGGACAGATGGGGAAAACATTCAGTACTTC	CASSQIFRTDGENIQYF
.	.	TRBV7-9	TRBJ1-6	TGTGCCAGCAGCCTAAGGCTCGGGGATCGGATCCACTTT	CASSLRLGDRIHF
.	few	TRBV29-1	TRBJ1-2	TGCAGCGTCGGAGAGGGGCTATCTCGGTATGGCTACACCTTC	CSVGEGLSRYGYTF
.	few	TRBV20-1	TRBJ1-6	TGCAGTGCTAGAGATAAGACGGTAGGGGCTTCGAATTCACCCCTCCACTTT	CSARDKTVGASNSPLHF
TRBD2	.	TRBV20-1	TRBJ2-5	TGCAGCGGGGGGTCCTGGGACTTCCAAGAGACCCAGTACTTC	CSGGSWDFQETQYF